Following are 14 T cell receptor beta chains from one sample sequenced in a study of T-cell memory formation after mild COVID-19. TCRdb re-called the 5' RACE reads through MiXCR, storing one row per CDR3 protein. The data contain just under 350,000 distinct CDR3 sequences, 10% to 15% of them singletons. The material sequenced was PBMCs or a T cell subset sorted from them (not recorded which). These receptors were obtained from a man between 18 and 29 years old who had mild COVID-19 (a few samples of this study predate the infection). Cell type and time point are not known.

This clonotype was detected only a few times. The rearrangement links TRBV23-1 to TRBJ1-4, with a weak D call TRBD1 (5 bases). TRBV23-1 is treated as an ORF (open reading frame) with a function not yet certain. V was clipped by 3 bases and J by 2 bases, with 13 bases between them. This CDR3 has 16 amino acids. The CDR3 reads CASSHPTALTNEKLFF. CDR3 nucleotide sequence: TGCGCCAGCAGTCACCCGACAGCCCTCACTAATGAAAAACTGTTTTTT.

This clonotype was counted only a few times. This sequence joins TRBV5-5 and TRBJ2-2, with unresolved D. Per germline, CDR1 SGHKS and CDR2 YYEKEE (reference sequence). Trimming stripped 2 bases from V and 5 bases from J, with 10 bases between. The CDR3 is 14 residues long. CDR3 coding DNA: TGTGCCAGCAGCTTTAGCCAGCTGACCGGGGAGCTGTTTTTT. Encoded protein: CASSFSQLTGELFF.

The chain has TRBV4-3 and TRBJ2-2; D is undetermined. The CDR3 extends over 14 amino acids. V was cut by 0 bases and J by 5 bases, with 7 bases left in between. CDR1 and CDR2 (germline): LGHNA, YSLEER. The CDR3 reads CASSQDSGTGELFF. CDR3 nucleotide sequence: TGCGCCAGCAGCCAAGATTCCGGGACCGGGGAGCTGTTTTTT.

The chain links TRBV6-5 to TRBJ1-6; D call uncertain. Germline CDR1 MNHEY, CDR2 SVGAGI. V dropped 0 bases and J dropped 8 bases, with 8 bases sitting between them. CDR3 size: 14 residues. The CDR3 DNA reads TGTGCCAGCAGTTACTCTCCCGGGGATTCACCCCTCCACTTT. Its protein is CASSYSPGDSPLHF.

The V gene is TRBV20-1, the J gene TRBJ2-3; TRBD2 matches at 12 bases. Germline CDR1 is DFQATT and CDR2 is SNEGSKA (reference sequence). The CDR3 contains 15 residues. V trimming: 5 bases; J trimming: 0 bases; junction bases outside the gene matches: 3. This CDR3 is CSAPGTSGSTDTQYF. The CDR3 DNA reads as TGCAGTGCTCCAGGGACTAGCGGGAGCACAGATACGCAGTATTTT.

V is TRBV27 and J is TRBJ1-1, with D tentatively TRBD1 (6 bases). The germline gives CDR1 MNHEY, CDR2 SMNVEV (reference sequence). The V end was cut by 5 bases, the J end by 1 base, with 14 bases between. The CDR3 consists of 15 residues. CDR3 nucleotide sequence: TGTGCCAGCAGTCCGTACAGGGTTGAGAACACTGAAGCTTTCTTT. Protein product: CASSPYRVENTEAFF.

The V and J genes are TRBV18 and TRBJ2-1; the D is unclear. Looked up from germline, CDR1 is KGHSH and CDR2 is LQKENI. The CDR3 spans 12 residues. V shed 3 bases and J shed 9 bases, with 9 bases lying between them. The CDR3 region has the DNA TGTGCCAGCTCACCCGATATAGGTGAGCAGTTCTTC. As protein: CASSPDIGEQFF.

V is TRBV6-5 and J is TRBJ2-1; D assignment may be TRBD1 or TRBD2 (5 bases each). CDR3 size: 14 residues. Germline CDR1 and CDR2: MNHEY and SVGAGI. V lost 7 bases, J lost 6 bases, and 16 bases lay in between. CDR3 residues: CASKYGANSNEQFF. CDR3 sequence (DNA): TGTGCCAGCAAATACGGGGCCAATTCCAATGAGCAGTTCTTC.

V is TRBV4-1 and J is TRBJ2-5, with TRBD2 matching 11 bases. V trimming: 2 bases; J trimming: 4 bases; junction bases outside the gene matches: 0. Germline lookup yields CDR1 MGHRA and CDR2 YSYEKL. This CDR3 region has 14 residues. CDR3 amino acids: CASSQLAGGETQYF. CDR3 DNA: TGCGCCAGCAGCCAACTAGCGGGGGGAGAGACCCAGTACTTC.

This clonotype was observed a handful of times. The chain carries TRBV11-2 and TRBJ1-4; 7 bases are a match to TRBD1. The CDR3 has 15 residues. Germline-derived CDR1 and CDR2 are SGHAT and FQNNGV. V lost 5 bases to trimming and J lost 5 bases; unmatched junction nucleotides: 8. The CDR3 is CASSTRDSRNEKLFF. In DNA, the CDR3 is TGTGCCAGCAGCACCCGGGACAGCCGGAATGAAAAACTGTTTTTT.

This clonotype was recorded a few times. CDR3 in DNA: TGTGCCAGCAGCACCGGGGGCCACTACGAGCAGTACGTC. It encodes CASSTGGHYEQYV. The rearrangement joins TRBV5-6 to TRBJ2-7; D assignment may be TRBD1 or TRBD2 (6 bases each). Per the germline V gene, CDR1 is SGHDT and CDR2 is YYEEEE. The CDR3 is made up of 13 amino acids. Trimming removed 4 bases at V and 3 bases at J, with 11 bases between.

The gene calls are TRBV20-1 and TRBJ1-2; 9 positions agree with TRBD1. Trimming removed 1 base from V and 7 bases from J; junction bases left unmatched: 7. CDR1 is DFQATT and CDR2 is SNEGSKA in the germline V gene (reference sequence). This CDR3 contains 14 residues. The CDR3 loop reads CSARVADRGPGYTF. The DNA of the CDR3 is TGCAGTGCTAGAGTAGCGGACAGGGGCCCTGGCTACACCTTC.

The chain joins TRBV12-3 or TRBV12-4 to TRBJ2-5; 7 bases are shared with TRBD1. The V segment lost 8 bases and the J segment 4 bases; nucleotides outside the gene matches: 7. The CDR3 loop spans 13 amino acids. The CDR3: CASERDRGETQYF. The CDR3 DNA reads TGTGCCAGCGAAAGGGACAGAGGAGAGACCCAGTACTTC.

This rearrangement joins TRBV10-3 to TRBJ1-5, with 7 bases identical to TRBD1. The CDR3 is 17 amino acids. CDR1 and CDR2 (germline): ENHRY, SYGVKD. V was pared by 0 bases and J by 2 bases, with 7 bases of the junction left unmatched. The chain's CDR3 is CAISESRSGGGNQPQHF. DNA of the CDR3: TGTGCCATCAGTGAGTCGAGGTCAGGGGGAGGCAATCAGCCCCAGCATTTT.